The 28 T cell receptor beta chains in this list originate from one sample, sequenced in a study of spatial heterogeneity in lung cancer. TCRdb reanalysed the 5' RACE reads using MiXCR and keeps one entry per CDR3 protein. Here the sample spans some 85,000 distinct CDR3 sequences, approximately 21% being singletons. Stated time point: sample taken at primary tumor resection. Whole RNA, which was extracted from tumor, nontumor lung tissue or frozen PBMC, was sequenced without any cell sorting. The sample in question was PBMCs, obtained at surgery. The receptors shown here come from a male donor with early-stage non-small cell lung cancer.

This clonotype has just a few counts. The chain is built from TRBV6-2 or TRBV6-3 and TRBJ2-3; weak D call: TRBD1 (5 bases). Germline assignment: CDR1 MNHEY and CDR2 SVGEGT. There are 12 residues in the CDR3. Trimming left V 4 bases short and J 7 bases short, with 9 bases between. As DNA, the CDR3 is TGTGCCAGCAGTTTGGGGCTCAATACGCAGTATTTT. Amino acids: CASSLGLNTQYF.

The J gene is TRBJ1-4, the V gene TRBV4-1, with D hard to call. There are 15 residues in the CDR3. Trimming removed 1 base from V and 4 bases from J, with 10 bases in between. Germline V gives CDR1 MGHRA, CDR2 YSYEKL. CDR3 DNA: TGCGCCAGCAGCCAAGCGGGAACAGTTAATGAAAAACTGTTTTTT. This sequence encodes CASSQAGTVNEKLFF.

This clonotype was detected only a few times. The chain recombines TRBV5-6 with TRBJ2-3, with D tentatively TRBD2 (6 bases). Looked up from germline, CDR1 is SGHDT and CDR2 is YYEEEE. The CDR3 has 13 residues. V was clipped by 6 bases and J by 3 bases, with 11 bases between them. The CDR3 reads CASKEGWTDTQYF. CDR3 in DNA: TGTGCCAGCAAGGAGGGGTGGACAGATACGCAGTATTTT. Supplemented by reference TRBV5-6 and TRBJ2-3, the full variable domain reads DAGVTQSPTHLIKTRGQQVTLRCSPKSGHDTVSWYQQALGQGPQFIFQYYEEEERQRGNFPDRFSGHQFPNYSSELNVNALLLGDSALYLCASKEGWTDTQYFGPGTRLTVL.

This clonotype turned up a few times. The chain uses TRBV5-1 and TRBJ2-7; D may be TRBD1 (5 bases). The germline V and J ends were trimmed by 5 bases and 5 bases, with 11 bases remaining between them. The CDR3 sequence is 12 residues long. Germline-derived CDR1 and CDR2 are SGHRS and YFSETQ. For the CDR3, the DNA is TGCGCCAGCAGAATCCCAGGGAACGAGCAGTACTTC. Translating gives CASRIPGNEQYF. Combining the CDR3 with reference TRBV5-1 and TRBJ2-7 gives the whole variable domain KAGVTQTPRYLIKTRGQQVTLSCSPISGHRSVSWYQQTPGQGLQFLFEYFSETQRNKGNFPGRFSGRQFSNSRSEMNVSTLELGDSALYLCASRIPGNEQYFGPGTRLTVT.

This chain joins TRBV20-1 and TRBJ1-4; D gene unclear. This CDR3 spans 13 amino acids. Trimming removed 5 bases from V and 4 bases from J, with 11 bases in between. Germline assignment: CDR1 DFQATT and CDR2 SNEGSKA (reference sequence). CDR3 sequence: CSAAVNSNEKLFF. DNA for the CDR3: TGCAGTGCTGCGGTGAACAGTAATGAAAAACTGTTTTTT.

This clonotype was recorded a few times. This CDR3 is CASSPRPDGELFF. CDR3 DNA sequence: TGTGCCAGCAGCCCCCGTCCGGACGGGGAGCTGTTTTTT. The gene calls are TRBV7-8 and TRBJ2-2, with D hard to call. The CDR3 is 13 amino acids. The germline V gene has CDR1 SGHVS and CDR2 FQNEAQ. Deletions cut 5 bases from V and 7 bases from J, with 11 bases between.

The rearrangement uses TRBV2 and TRBJ1-2; 8 bases align to TRBD1. The CDR3 runs 14 residues. The V and J ends lost 8 bases and 5 bases, in that order; junction bases with no gene match: 10. The germline V gene encodes CDR1 SNHLY and CDR2 FYNNEI. The CDR3 nucleotides read TGTGCCAGCTGTCCACAGGGGGAAGAGTATGGCTACACCTTC. This codes for CASCPQGEEYGYTF.

This clonotype came up many times. The CDR3 is CASSMGQGRNSPLHF. As DNA, the CDR3 is TGTGCCAGCAGCATGGGACAGGGGAGGAATTCACCCCTCCACTTT. The chain recombines TRBV7-3 with TRBJ1-6; TRBD1 agrees at 10 bases. The germline V gene encodes CDR1 SGHTA and CDR2 FQGTGA. This CDR3 spans 15 amino acids. V dropped 5 bases and J dropped 7; count of bases not matched to a gene: 5.

This clonotype showed up just a few times. CDR3 in amino acids: CASSLMGLAGEDTQYF. In DNA form, the CDR3 reads TGTGCCAGCAGCTTAATGGGACTAGCGGGAGAGGATACGCAGTATTTT. This chain links TRBV7-2 with TRBJ2-3; TRBD2 matches at 14 bases. Germline lookup yields CDR1 SGHTA and CDR2 FQGNSA. J was trimmed by 6 bases and V by 2 bases; bases with no gene match: 4. CDR3 length: 16 residues.

The chain joins TRBV27 to TRBJ2-7; 8 positions agree with TRBD1. Germline V lookup: CDR1 MNHEY, CDR2 SMNVEV (reference sequence). CDR3 length equals 14 residues. The V gene end was trimmed by 7 bases and the J gene end by 1 base; junction bases not matched to a gene: 6. The CDR3, as DNA: TGTGCCAGCATCCCGGACAGGGAGTCCTACGAGCAGTACTTC. Translating it yields CASIPDRESYEQYF.

The chain couples TRBV5-6 to TRBJ2-3; D remains unclear. The CDR3 sequence is 14 residues long. Trimming removed 2 bases at V and 0 bases at J, with 7 bases between. Germline CDR1 is SGHDT and CDR2 is YYEEEE. The CDR3 loop is CASSFSSSTDTQYF. The CDR3, as DNA: TGTGCCAGCAGCTTTTCTTCGAGCACAGATACGCAGTATTTT.

The chain couples TRBV6-1 to TRBJ1-5, with D uncertain. V shed 1 base and J shed 7 bases, with 11 bases lying between them. CDR3 size: 14 residues. CDR1 is MNHNS, CDR2 SASEGT, per germline. CDR3 DNA: TGTGCCAGCAGTGAAGGGGAAAGGTGGCAGCCCCAGCATTTT. Protein sequence: CASSEGERWQPQHF.

The chain is built from TRBV24-1 and TRBJ1-5; TRBD1 matches 7 bases. This CDR3 region has 12 residues. V lost 10 bases and J lost 3; bases outside the gene matches: 2. CDR1 KGHDR and CDR2 SFDVKD come from the germline V gene. Here the CDR3 DNA reads TGTGCCACACAGGGGACCAATCAGCCCCAGCATTTT. Its translation is CATQGTNQPQHF.

This clonotype was detected ten times or more. In nucleotides, the CDR3 is TGTGCGACCCTGGCAGCCTATCCCCCTAATTCACCCCTCCACTTT. It yields the protein CATLAAYPPNSPLHF. V usage is TRBV19 and J usage is TRBJ1-6; D unclear. CDR1 is LNHDA and CDR2 is SQIVND in the germline V gene (reference sequence). The CDR3 spans 15 residues.

This clonotype was recorded at least ten times. This chain uses TRBV3-1 with TRBJ2-7; the D is unclear. V shed 4 bases and J shed 1 base, with 11 bases lying between them. Germline CDR1 is LGHDT and CDR2 is YNNKEL (reference sequence). CDR3 length: 14 amino acids. CDR3 DNA: TGTGCCAGCAGCCTCGGCGGTACATCCTACGAGCAGTACTTC. It yields the protein CASSLGGTSYEQYF.

This rearrangement joins TRBV30 to TRBJ2-7, with D unresolved. Per the germline V gene, CDR1 is GTSNPN and CDR2 is SVGIG (reference sequence). V shed 7 bases and J shed 3 bases, with 13 bases lying between them. The CDR3 has 12 amino acids. In DNA, the CDR3 is TGTGCCTTCCGGGCTTGGAGCTACGAGCAGTACTTC. Translating gives CAFRAWSYEQYF.

This clonotype was seen ten or more times. This chain joins TRBV7-6 and TRBJ2-3, with 14 nucleotides matching TRBD2. Germline lookup yields CDR1 SGHVS and CDR2 FNYEAQ. The CDR3 is made up of 16 amino acids. V dropped 1 base and J dropped 8; count of bases not matched to a gene: 5. CDR3 sequence: CASSLGLAGGPATQYF. As DNA, the CDR3 is TGTGCCAGCAGCTTAGGACTAGCGGGAGGGCCTGCTACGCAGTATTTT.

This clonotype has ten or more counts. The chain links TRBV4-1 to TRBJ2-7; D remains unclear. The V end lost 0 bases, the J end lost 3 bases, and 9 bases lay between the germline ends. The CDR3 extends over 14 amino acids. Germline V gene lookup returns CDR1 MGHRA and CDR2 YSYEKL. CDR3 region: CASSQDTGYYEQYF. CDR3 in DNA: TGCGCCAGCAGCCAAGACACTGGATACTACGAGCAGTACTTC.

This clonotype was seen only a few times. The V and J genes are TRBV11-1 and TRBJ2-3, with 8 bases aligning to TRBD1. V lost 5 bases to trimming and J lost 0 bases; unmatched junction nucleotides: 4. The CDR3 totals 15 residues. CDR1 SGHAT and CDR2 FQDESV come from the germline V gene (reference sequence). CDR3 sequence reads: CASSTGQGSTDTQYF. The CDR3 DNA is TGTGCCAGCAGCACTGGACAGGGAAGCACAGATACGCAGTATTTT. Together with reference TRBV11-1 and TRBJ2-3, the CDR3 gives the full variable domain: EAEVAQSPRYKITEKSQAVAFWCDPISGHATLYWYRQILGQGPELLVQFQDESVVDDSQLPKDRFSAERLKGVDSTLKIQPAELGDSAMYLCASSTGQGSTDTQYFGPGTRLTVL.

The genes are TRBV27 and TRBJ2-7, with 8 positions matching TRBD2. V trimming: 3 bases; J trimming: 9 bases; junction bases outside the gene matches: 4. Germline V CDR1 and CDR2: MNHEY, SMNVEV (reference sequence). The length of the CDR3 is 12 residues. The CDR3 here is CASSLDGRAQYF. CDR3 in DNA: TGTGCCAGCAGTTTGGACGGGAGGGCGCAGTACTTC.

This clonotype was seen at least ten times. The CDR3 region is CASSLDVNTEAFF. CDR3 in DNA: TGTGCCAGCAGCTTGGACGTGAACACTGAAGCTTTCTTT. The gene calls are TRBV5-5 and TRBJ1-1; D remains unclear. Per the germline V gene, CDR1 is SGHKS and CDR2 is YYEKEE (reference sequence). The CDR3 runs 13 residues. V shed 0 bases and J shed 0 bases, with 3 bases lying between them.

The V gene is TRBV7-9, the J gene TRBJ2-7; 7 bases fit TRBD2. Germline lookup yields CDR1 SEHNR and CDR2 FQNEAQ (reference sequence). J gave up 5 bases and V 6 bases, and 4 bases lay outside the gene matches. This CDR3 has 12 amino acids. CDR3 sequence (DNA): TGTGCCAGCAGTCCAACTAGCGACGAGCAGTACTTC. This encodes CASSPTSDEQYF.

This clonotype was observed at least ten times. The CDR3 bases are TGTGCCATCAGTGAGATCCGACTAGCGGGAGTACCACACGTTGAGCAGTTCTTC. Translating gives CAISEIRLAGVPHVEQFF. V and J are TRBV10-3 and TRBJ2-1; TRBD2 aligns across 12 bases. Per the germline V gene, CDR1 is ENHRY and CDR2 is SYGVKD. This CDR3 contains 18 residues. J lost 9 bases, V lost 2 bases, and 14 bases had no gene match.

This clonotype was recorded a few times. V and J are TRBV3-1 and TRBJ1-1; no definite D call. Trimming removed 0 bases at V and 11 bases at J, with 10 bases between. CDR1 LGHDT and CDR2 YNNKEL come from the germline V gene (reference sequence). The CDR3 totals 12 residues. The CDR3 nucleotides read TGTGCCAGCAGCCAAGATCCCCGAGGGGCTTTCTTT. Amino acid sequence: CASSQDPRGAFF.

This clonotype was seen only a few times. The rearrangement joins TRBV20-1 to TRBJ2-1; no reliable D call. The germline CDR1 and CDR2 sequences are DFQATT and SNEGSKA (reference sequence). V was trimmed by 2 bases and J by 7 bases, leaving 18 bases between them. The length of the CDR3 is 15 residues. The CDR3 region is CSARPTLVSVNEQFF. DNA of the CDR3: TGCAGTGCTAGACCTACCCTGGTTTCGGTTAATGAGCAGTTCTTC.

The gene calls are TRBV7-6 and TRBJ2-5, with a tentative D call TRBD1 (5 bases). The CDR3 loop spans 17 amino acids. V lost 0 bases to trimming and J lost 3 bases, with 17 bases between them. CDR1 is SGHVS and CDR2 is FNYEAQ in the germline V gene. For the CDR3, the DNA is TGTGCCAGCAGCTTAGCGGAAGGGGTCTCGAGAAAAGAGACCCAGTACTTC. Its translation is CASSLAEGVSRKETQYF. Supplemented by reference TRBV7-6 and TRBJ2-5, the full variable domain reads GAGVSQSPRYKVTKRGQDVALRCDPISGHVSLYWYRQALGQGPEFLTYFNYEAQQDKSGLPNDRFSAERPEGSISTLTIQRTEQRDSAMYRCASSLAEGVSRKETQYFGPGTRLLVL.

The chain carries TRBV12-5 and TRBJ1-5; D not resolved. Deletions cut 7 bases from V and 3 bases from J, with 7 bases between. Per the germline V gene, CDR1 is LGHNT and CDR2 is FRNRAP. The CDR3 has 12 residues. CDR3 sequence (DNA): TGTGCTAGTGCCACCCCCAATCAGCCCCAGCATTTT. Protein sequence: CASATPNQPQHF.

This clonotype was seen many times. The chain uses TRBV20-1 and TRBJ2-1, with D possibly matching TRBD2 (6 bases). Trimming took off 0 bases at V and 2 bases at J, with 17 bases between the two ends. The CDR3 consists of 17 residues. Germline V gives CDR1 DFQATT, CDR2 SNEGSKA (reference sequence). The CDR3 DNA sequence: TGCAGTGCTAGAGATAGGAAAGGAGGGCCCGCCTACAATGAGCAGTTCTTC. This codes for CSARDRKGGPAYNEQFF.